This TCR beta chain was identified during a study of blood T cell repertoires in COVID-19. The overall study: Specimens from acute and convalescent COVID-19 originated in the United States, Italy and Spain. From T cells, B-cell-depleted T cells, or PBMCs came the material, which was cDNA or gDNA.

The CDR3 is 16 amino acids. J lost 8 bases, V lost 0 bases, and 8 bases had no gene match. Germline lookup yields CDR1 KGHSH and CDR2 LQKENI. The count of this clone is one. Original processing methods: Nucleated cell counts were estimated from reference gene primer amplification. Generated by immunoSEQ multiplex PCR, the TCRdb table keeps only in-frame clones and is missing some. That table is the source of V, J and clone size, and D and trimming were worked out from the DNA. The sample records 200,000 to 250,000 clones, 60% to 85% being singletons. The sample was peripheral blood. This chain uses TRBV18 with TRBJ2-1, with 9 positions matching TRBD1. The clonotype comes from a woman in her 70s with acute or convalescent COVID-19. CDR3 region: CASSPPPGQGFDEQFF. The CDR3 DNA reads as TGTGCCAGCTCACCACCACCGGGACAGGGTTTCGATGAGCAGTTCTTC.